This T cell receptor (beta chain) is from a study of beta chain features in type 1 diabetes (dated by TCRdb to 2016 to 2018). Turning to the overall study: Mean age, gender distribution, total cell number and subset yield did not differ between patients and healthy donors. A total of roughly 99 million sorted cells were examined across all samples, and the number of cells per subset was strongly correlated with RNA yield. The study compared TCRB repertoires of sorted circulating CD4+ T cell subsets between recently diagnosed type 1 diabetes patients and matched healthy donors. Naive and central memory subsets were obtained from all 30 or so donors, but regulatory and stem cell-like memory subsets were isolated from only 8 patients and roughly 8 healthy donors.

Overall study results and their limits: PCR may preferentially amplify shorter templates, but because patient and control samples were amplified and corrected together, any resulting skew would affect both groups equally. Because small numbers of individuals were included in the HLA sub-analyses, any influence of HLA type on TCRB rearrangement was left unresolved. Because cDNA was sequenced instead of genomic DNA, activated cells with high expression could be over-represented, although the groups did not differ in activation or CD3 levels. The naive, central memory and regulatory TCRB repertoires appeared to resemble one another more closely among patients than among healthy donors. Patients with type 1 diabetes made fewer insertions and deleted more nucleotides at VDJ recombination sites, implying thymic rearrangement abnormalities. In all four CD4+ subsets, TCRB CDR3 length was moderately but significantly shorter in type 1 diabetes patients.

The High Capacity cDNA Reverse Transcription Kit was used to reverse transcribe all of the isolated RNA, meaning that expressed TCRB transcripts were what got sequenced. Naive, central memory and regulatory T cell samples underwent deep immunoSEQ sequencing, averaging about 3.57 million total reads per sample. Sorted cells were lysed in RLT buffer, and RNA was extracted using DNase-treated RNeasy Micro or Mini kits according to cell number. To prevent cross-contamination, each cell subset was processed individually, whereas patient and healthy donor samples were processed jointly. The immunoSEQ multiplex PCR was used to amplify TCRB sequences from cDNA, yielding 87-bp fragments that span the CDR3 region. Sequencing of the amplicons was done on the Illumina HiSeq platform. From the authors' description of their analysis: Synthetic template baselines were used to correct PCR bias computationally, reads within Hamming distance 2 were collapsed, and singletons that could not be merged were discarded. By aligning reads against IMGT, V, D and J genes, CDR3 length, and insertions or deletions at six rearrangement sites were assigned. Within each subset, clonotype counts were normalized to the number of sorted cells before true diversity and Gini coefficients were calculated with the tcR R package. The overlap coefficient, calculated on TCRB nucleotide sequences, was used to measure repertoire sharing. TCRdb took over this immuneACCESS table, retaining in-frame rearrangements with V and J assigned. Such tables are incomplete; in checked studies, under half of the missing clones stem from an unresolved V gene, and the remainder is unexplained. V and J calls and clone size are given by that table; D and trimming were obtained from the DNA. The sample records 300,000 to 350,000 clones, less than 9.5% of which are singletons. Clones ranked in the top ten supply more than 0.4% of the sample.

This clone came up a few times. The antigen it recognizes is unknown. No much larger clonotype is one base removed from it; base qualities were not supplied. A single peripheral blood draw of around 120 mL on average was collected from each donor into heparinised tubes. A BD FACSAria II and a panel including CD45RO, CCR7, CD25, CD127, CD95 and CD27 were used to sort naive, central memory, regulatory and stem cell-like memory CD4+ T cells. A purity above 95% was achieved for all sorted populations. Right away, PBMCs were isolated by Lymphoprep density gradient centrifugation and were stained directly, with no culture step. So that batch effects would be minimized, each experiment stained and sorted samples in pairs, pairing one healthy donor with one patient. Cut back by 0 bases and 1 base, the V and J ends lie 4 bases apart. Spanning cysteine to phenylalanine, the CDR3 consists of 13 amino acids. Only the CDR3 portion is preserved as DNA: 39 bases, with reading frame beginning at the first base. For CDR1 and CDR2, the germline V gene (reference sequence) lists SGHKS and YYEKEE.

This sequence uses TRBV5-5 and TRBJ2-5, with the D gene too uncertain to name. What was sequenced was central memory CD4+ T cells from blood. This clonotype was obtained from a woman under 30 in good health. The CDR3: CASSLAPQETQYF. In nucleotides, the sequence is TGTGCCAGCAGCTTGGCTCCCCAAGAGACCCAGTACTTC.